The next 21 T cell receptor beta chains were all read from a single sample in a study of PD-1 blockade in classical Hodgkin lymphoma. Indicated time point: cycle 4 day 1 (C4D1), after less than seven weeks of nivolumab. Following autologous stem cell transplantation, relapse occurred in every patient, and exposure to brentuximab vedotin varied. Libraries were prepared by immunoSEQ multiplex PCR; TCRdb keeps only in-frame clonotypes and omits some of them. The data contain more than 85,000 clones, approximately 89% of them singletons. The specimen was peripheral blood mononuclear cells (PBMCs), collected before the fourth cycle of nivolumab. All receptors come from a human donor with classical Hodgkin lymphoma.

The genes are TRBV30 and TRBJ2-2; D remains ambiguous. CDR1 and CDR2 from the germline V gene are GTSNPN and SVGIG (reference sequence). The CDR3 spans 13 residues. V gave up 3 bases and J gave up 1 base, with 6 bases separating them. The CDR3 region has the DNA TGTGCCTGGAGATTAAGGAACACCGGGGAGCTGTTTTTT. The encoded protein is CAWRLRNTGELFF.

The rearrangement links TRBV2 to TRBJ2-1, with TRBD1 matching over 9 bases. J gave up 9 bases and V 0 bases, and 9 bases lay outside the gene matches. Per the germline V gene, CDR1 is SNHLY and CDR2 is FYNNEI. There are 16 residues in the CDR3. CDR3 bases: TGTGCCAGCAGTGAAGCGTGGGGACAGGGATTTCTTGAGCAGTTCTTC. Protein product: CASSEAWGQGFLEQFF.

This clone was seen just once. The chain is built from TRBV6-5 and TRBJ1-5, with D hard to call. From germline, CDR1 is MNHEY and CDR2 SVGAGI. The CDR3 spans 13 residues. The germline V and J ends were trimmed by 3 bases and 3 bases, with 6 bases remaining between them. Written as DNA, the CDR3 is TGTGCCAGCAGTTATGGCCCCAATCAGCCCCAGCATTTT. Translating it yields CASSYGPNQPQHF.

The genes are TRBV9 and TRBJ1-1, with TRBD1 matching 8 bases. V lost 0 bases and J lost 5; bases outside the gene matches: 6. Per germline, CDR1 SGDLS and CDR2 YYNGEE. The CDR3 loop spans 15 amino acids. In nucleotides, the CDR3 is TGTGCCAGCAGCGTAGCGACAGGGGAGGGAACTGAAGCTTTCTTT. Translation: CASSVATGEGTEAFF.

V usage is TRBV6-1 and J usage is TRBJ2-6, with no clear D. Germline CDR1 MNHNS, CDR2 SASEGT. This CDR3 is 15 amino acids long. Trimming left V 2 bases short and J 0 bases short, with 5 bases between. The CDR3: CASSEFSSGANVLTF. The CDR3 DNA reads TGTGCCAGCAGTGAATTCAGCTCTGGGGCCAACGTCCTGACTTTC.

J is TRBJ1-6 and V is TRBV5-1, with D possibly being TRBD1 (5 bases). V dropped 7 bases and J dropped 5 bases, with 16 bases sitting between them. Germline CDR1 is SGHRS and CDR2 is YFSETQ. The CDR3 is 15 amino acids. CDR3: CASAGQDTDNSPLHF. Written as DNA, the CDR3 is TGCGCCAGCGCAGGGCAGGACACCGATAATTCACCCCTCCACTTT. Complete variable domain (other parts from reference TRBV5-1 and TRBJ1-6): KAGVTQTPRYLIKTRGQQVTLSCSPISGHRSVSWYQQTPGQGLQFLFEYFSETQRNKGNFPGRFSGRQFSNSRSEMNVSTLELGDSALYLCASAGQDTDNSPLHFGNGTRLTVT.

The rearrangement joins TRBV4-1 to TRBJ2-1, with D unclear. The CDR3 extends over 14 amino acids. CDR1 and CDR2 from the germline V gene are MGHRA and YSYEKL. The germline V and J ends were trimmed by 1 base and 3 bases, with 7 bases remaining between them. CDR3 loop: CASSQVDVYNEQFF. The CDR3, as DNA: TGCGCCAGCAGCCAAGTGGACGTCTACAATGAGCAGTTCTTC.

The V and J genes are TRBV7-2 and TRBJ1-2; D is undetermined. Germline V CDR1 and CDR2: SGHTA, FQGNSA. Trimming took off 1 base at V and 2 bases at J, with 11 bases between the two ends. This CDR3 has 15 amino acids. The CDR3 DNA reads TGTGCCAGCAGCTTAGGATCGGGAGGGAACTATGGCTACACCTTC. Its translation is CASSLGSGGNYGYTF.

The V call is TRBV7-9, the J call TRBJ2-1, with D unresolved. The germline gives CDR1 SEHNR, CDR2 FQNEAQ (reference sequence). With 0 bases removed from V and 8 bases from J, the gap between germline ends came to 11 bases. The CDR3 covers 14 residues. The CDR3 DNA sequence: TGTGCCAGCAGCTTAGCATTACTTTGGGATGAGCAGTTCTTC. It yields the protein CASSLALLWDEQFF. The variable domain in full, with the rest retrieved from reference TRBV7-9 and TRBJ2-1, is DTGVSQNPRHKITKRGQNVTFRCDPISEHNRLYWYRQTLGQGPEFLTYFQNEAQLEKSRLLSDRFSAERPKGSFSTLEIQRTEQGDSAMYLCASSLALLWDEQFFGPGTRLTVL.

This chain links TRBV5-4 with TRBJ2-1, with 9 bases that match TRBD2. This CDR3 has 15 residues. V shed 5 bases and J 4 bases; nucleotides not matched to a gene: 7. Germline assignment: CDR1 SGHNT and CDR2 YYREEE (reference sequence). CDR3 amino acids: CASRVAGAVYNEQFF. The CDR3 bases are TGTGCCAGCAGGGTAGCGGGAGCGGTGTACAATGAGCAGTTCTTC.

The rearrangement joins TRBV5-4 to TRBJ1-2; TRBD1 matches 8 bases. The CDR3 runs 14 residues. Germline V lookup: CDR1 SGHNT, CDR2 YYREEE (reference sequence). V lost 1 base to trimming and J lost 2 bases; unmatched junction nucleotides: 1. The CDR3 DNA reads as TGTGCCAGCAGCTTGAACAGGGGGAACTATGGCTACACCTTC. Translation gives CASSLNRGNYGYTF.

This chain links TRBV7-2 with TRBJ2-1; TRBD2 might be the D (6 bases). The CDR3 loop spans 17 amino acids. V dropped 5 bases and J dropped 8 bases, with 25 bases sitting between them. Germline lookup yields CDR1 SGHTA and CDR2 FQGNSA. CDR3 sequence (DNA): TGTGCCAGCAGCCTGGGGAACCTAGCGAATATGGTGGATGAGCAGTTCTTC. As protein: CASSLGNLANMVDEQFF.

V usage is TRBV7-9 and J usage is TRBJ2-1; TRBD2 matches 9 bases. V dropped 7 bases and J dropped 5; count of bases not matched to a gene: 12. The germline V gene encodes CDR1 SEHNR and CDR2 FQNEAQ (reference sequence). The CDR3 is made up of 16 amino acids. CDR3 coding DNA: TGTGCCAGCAAGCCCGTGGGTAGCGGGAGCCACAATGAGCAGTTCTTC. Translated: CASKPVGSGSHNEQFF.

The genes are TRBV27 and TRBJ2-7; TRBD1 aligns across 8 bases. The CDR3 is 16 residues long. V was clipped by 5 bases and J by 4 bases; unmatched bases: 13. Per the germline V gene, CDR1 is MNHEY and CDR2 is SMNVEV (reference sequence). CDR3 in amino acids: CASSLTGASYVYEQYF. The DNA of the CDR3 is TGTGCCAGCAGTCTGACAGGGGCCTCCTATGTTTACGAGCAGTACTTC.

The chain combines TRBV19 with TRBJ1-1, with TRBD1 matching 8 bases. J lost 1 base, V lost 5 bases, and 15 bases had no gene match. The CDR3 is 18 residues long. Germline CDR1 reads LNHDA; CDR2 reads SQIVND (reference sequence). For the CDR3, the DNA is TGTGCCAGTAGTCCCCGGACAGGGCTGAGAGCCTCGAACACTGAAGCTTTCTTT. It specifies CASSPRTGLRASNTEAFF.

The chain employs TRBV10-3 and TRBJ1-1, with 9 bases fitting TRBD1. Germline lookup yields CDR1 ENHRY and CDR2 SYGVKD. Losses at the gene ends were 3 bases for V and 1 base for J; bases not matched to a gene: 12. The CDR3 is made up of 18 amino acids. The CDR3 DNA is TGTGCCATCAGTGACATCCTCGGACAGGGGTTTTCGAACACTGAAGCTTTCTTT. This sequence encodes CAISDILGQGFSNTEAFF.

The chain combines TRBV20-1 with TRBJ1-1, with unresolved D. V was clipped by 5 bases and J by 8 bases, with 6 bases between them. Germline loops: CDR1 DFQATT, CDR2 SNEGSKA (reference sequence). This CDR3 has 9 residues. CDR3 residues: CSAWREAFF. The CDR3 nucleotides are TGCAGTGCTTGGCGAGAAGCTTTCTTT.

The V gene is TRBV7-9, the J gene TRBJ2-3, with D unclear. The CDR3 sequence is 16 residues long. V shed 5 bases and J shed 0 bases, with 15 bases lying between them. Germline V gene sequence: CDR1 SEHNR, CDR2 FQNEAQ (reference sequence). The CDR3 reads CASSPRRVVSTDTQYF. The CDR3 DNA sequence: TGTGCCAGCAGCCCCCGAAGGGTCGTTAGCACAGATACGCAGTATTTT.

This clone is a singleton in its sample. This sequence joins TRBV11-1 and TRBJ1-2, with TRBD1 matching 9 bases. This CDR3 contains 17 residues. Germline V lookup: CDR1 SGHAT, CDR2 FQDESV (reference sequence). V trimming: 5 bases; J trimming: 6 bases; junction bases outside the gene matches: 16. This CDR3 is CASSTRTGERRVHGYTF. CDR3 coding DNA: TGTGCCAGCAGCACCCGGACAGGGGAGAGAAGGGTCCATGGCTACACCTTC.

The chain couples TRBV6-4 to TRBJ2-3, with TRBD2 matching 7 bases. V lost 0 bases, J lost 8 bases, and 11 bases stayed unmatched. Germline CDR1 reads MRHNA; CDR2 reads SNTAGT. The CDR3 consists of 16 residues. The CDR3, as DNA: TGTGCCAGCAGTGACTCAATTGGGACTACACCCCGTACGCAGTATTTT. Translated, it gives CASSDSIGTTPRTQYF.

The chain recombines TRBV2 with TRBJ2-3, with TRBD2 as a possible D gene (6 bases). Trimming shortened V by 7 bases and J by 3 bases, and 17 bases separated the two germline ends. CDR1 and CDR2 from the germline V gene are SNHLY and FYNNEI. The CDR3 extends over 15 amino acids. For the CDR3, the DNA is TGTGCCAGCATGGGGGACTTCACCCTTACAGATACGCAGTATTTT. Its translation: CASMGDFTLTDTQYF.